Sequencing of this T cell receptor (beta chain) was carried out in a study of sequential checkpoint blockade in melanoma. Study summary: Maintenance nivolumab came after either treatment sequence. Around 21 patients had matched tumor biopsies before treatment and at week 13 after nivolumab or ipilimumab alone.

Points on this clone: Its antigen is unknown.

TCRdb's copy holds only in-frame clones and misses some; the assay was immunoSEQ multiplex PCR. In the table there are 12,000 or so clones, approximately 30% of which are singletons. The CDR3 contains 16 residues. The junction had 10 bases not matched to a gene; V was cut back by 5 bases and J by 1 base. CDR1 SGHNT and CDR2 YENEEA come from the germline V gene. Documented treatment: randomized to nivolumab then ipilimumab (arm A) or the reverse (arm B). Overall study results and limits: Clinical benefit was about 30 times likelier when tumor T-cell fraction and clonality increased.

The clonotype was recovered from a human donor with melanoma. The sample here was tumor tissue (inferred from file names), taken from a patient given nivolumab and ipilimumab in sequence. V usage is TRBV11-3 and J usage is TRBJ1-1, with 7 bases lining up with TRBD1. CDR3 residues: CASSPDRVVTNTEAFF. In DNA, the CDR3 is TGTGCCAGCAGCCCCGACAGGGTTGTAACGAACACTGAAGCTTTCTTT. Full variable domain (rest looked up from reference TRBV11-3 and TRBJ1-1): EAGVVQSPRYKIIEKKQPVAFWCNPISGHNTLYWYLQNLGQGPELLIRYENEEAVDDSQLPKDRFSAERLKGVDSTLKIQPAELGDSAVYLCASSPDRVVTNTEAFFGQGTRLTVV.